This TCR beta chain emerged from a study of radiotherapy plus CTLA-4 blockade in lung cancer. Study-wide context: Patients showed objective responses in roughly 18% of cases, and disease control was achieved by 31%.

Germline V gene data show CDR1 as SGHTA and CDR2 as FQGNSA. Trimming pared 1 base from V and 6 bases from J, leaving 12 bases between. This CDR3 comprises 15 residues. General observations from the study: It was early blood T cell clone dynamics, with interferon-beta, that reportedly best predicted response.

The count of this clone is one. Its antigen is still unknown. Libraries were prepared by immunoSEQ multiplex PCR; TCRdb keeps only in-frame clonotypes and omits some of them. The repertoire includes about 120,000 clones, over 65% of them detected once, and approximately 3.5% sits in the top ten. The source was peripheral blood, collected from a patient treated with radiotherapy plus ipilimumab. The rearrangement joins TRBV7-2 to TRBJ2-2, with D unresolved. The clonotype comes from a human donor with non-small cell lung cancer that progressed on radiotherapy plus ipilimumab. Some clones in this sample may be carry-over from other donors' samples. The CDR3 nucleotides read TGTGCCAGCAGCTTAGTCAGTGTAGTCCCCGGGGAGCTGTTTTTT. It yields the protein CASSLVSVVPGELFF.